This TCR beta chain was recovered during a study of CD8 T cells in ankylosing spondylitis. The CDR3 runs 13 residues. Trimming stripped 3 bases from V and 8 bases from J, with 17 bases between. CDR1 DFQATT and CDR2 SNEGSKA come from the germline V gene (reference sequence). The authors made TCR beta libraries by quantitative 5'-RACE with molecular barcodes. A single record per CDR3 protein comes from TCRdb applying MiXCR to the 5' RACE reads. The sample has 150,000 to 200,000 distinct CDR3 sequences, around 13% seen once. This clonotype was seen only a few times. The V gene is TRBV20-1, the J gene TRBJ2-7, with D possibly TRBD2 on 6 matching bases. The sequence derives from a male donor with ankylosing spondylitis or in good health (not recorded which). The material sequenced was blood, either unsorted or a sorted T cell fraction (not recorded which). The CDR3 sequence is CSARGDSRIKQYF. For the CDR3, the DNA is TGCAGTGCTAGGGGGGACTCGCGTATTAAGCAGTACTTC.